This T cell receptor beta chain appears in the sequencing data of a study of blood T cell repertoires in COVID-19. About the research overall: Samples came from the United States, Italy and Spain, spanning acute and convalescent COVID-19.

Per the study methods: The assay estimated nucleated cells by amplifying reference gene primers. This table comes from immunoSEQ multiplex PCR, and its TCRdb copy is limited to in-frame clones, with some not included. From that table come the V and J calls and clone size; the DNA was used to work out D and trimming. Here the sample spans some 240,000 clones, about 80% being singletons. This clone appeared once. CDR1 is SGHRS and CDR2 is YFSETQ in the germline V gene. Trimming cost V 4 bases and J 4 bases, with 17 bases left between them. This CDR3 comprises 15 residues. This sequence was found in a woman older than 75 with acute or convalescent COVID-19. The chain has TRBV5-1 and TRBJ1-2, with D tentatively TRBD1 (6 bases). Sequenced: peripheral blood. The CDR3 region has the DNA TGCGCCAGCAGCCCGCCAGGGGCAGGGGCCTATGGCTACACCTTC. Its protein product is CASSPPGAGAYGYTF.